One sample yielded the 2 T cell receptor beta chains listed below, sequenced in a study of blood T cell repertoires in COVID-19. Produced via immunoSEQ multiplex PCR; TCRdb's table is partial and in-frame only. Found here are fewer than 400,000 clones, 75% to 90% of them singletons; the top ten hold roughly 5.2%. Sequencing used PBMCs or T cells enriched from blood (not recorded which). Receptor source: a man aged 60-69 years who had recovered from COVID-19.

CDR3 amino acids: CASSPGVQSNTIYF. The DNA for the CDR3 is TGTGCCAGCAGCCCAGGGGTGCAGTCGAACACCATATATTTT. The chain joins TRBV7-9 to TRBJ1-3; weak D call: TRBD1 (6 bases). The CDR3 consists of 14 residues. Trimming cost V 5 bases and J 7 bases, with 15 bases left between them. Germline V gene lookup returns CDR1 SEHNR and CDR2 FQNEAQ (reference sequence).

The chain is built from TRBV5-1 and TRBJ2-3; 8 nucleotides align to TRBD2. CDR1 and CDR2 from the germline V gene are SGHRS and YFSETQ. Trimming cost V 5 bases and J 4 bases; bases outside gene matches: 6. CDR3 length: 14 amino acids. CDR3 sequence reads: CASSWTGGPDTQYF. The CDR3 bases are TGCGCCAGCAGTTGGACGGGGGGGCCAGATACGCAGTATTTT.